This T cell receptor (beta chain) is drawn from a study of long-term antiretroviral therapy in people with HIV. The immunoSEQ assay was v3.0, run at survey level. Clones were sequenced by immunoSEQ multiplex PCR, and TCRdb holds only the in-frame ones, with some missing. This sample carries tens of thousands of clones, more than 70% of them seen once, and the ten largest clones take 6% to 6.5%. Trimming removed 1 base from V and 4 bases from J; junction bases left unmatched: 13. Germline CDR1 SGHDT, CDR2 YYEEEE. The CDR3 length is 17 residues. The chain carries TRBV5-6 and TRBJ1-1; 7 nucleotides match TRBD1. The sequencing here drew on unsorted PBMCs, taken 0.6 years after starting antiretroviral therapy. The origin of this receptor is a man aged 55 to 69 with HIV. CDR3 DNA: TGTGCCAGCAGCTTGTTGGACAGGATCTTTCGGGGCACTGAAGCTTTCTTT. Its translation is CASSLLDRIFRGTEAFF.